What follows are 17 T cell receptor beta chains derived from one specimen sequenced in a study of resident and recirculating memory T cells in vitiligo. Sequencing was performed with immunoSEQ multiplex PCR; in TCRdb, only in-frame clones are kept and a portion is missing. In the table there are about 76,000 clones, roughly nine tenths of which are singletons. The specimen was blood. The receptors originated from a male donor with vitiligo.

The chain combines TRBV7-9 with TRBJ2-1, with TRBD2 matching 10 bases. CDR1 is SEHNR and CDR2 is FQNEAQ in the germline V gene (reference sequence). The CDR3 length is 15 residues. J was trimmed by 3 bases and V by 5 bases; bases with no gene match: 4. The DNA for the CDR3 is TGTGCCAGCAGCGTCCTAGCGGGGGACTACAATGAGCAGTTCTTC. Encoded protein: CASSVLAGDYNEQFF.

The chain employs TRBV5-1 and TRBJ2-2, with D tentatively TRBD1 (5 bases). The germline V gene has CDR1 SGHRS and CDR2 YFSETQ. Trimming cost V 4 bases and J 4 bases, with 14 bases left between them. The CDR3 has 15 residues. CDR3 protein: CASSPVTAPTGELFF. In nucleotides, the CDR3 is TGCGCCAGCAGCCCGGTGACAGCCCCCACCGGGGAGCTGTTTTTT.

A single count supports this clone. CDR3 DNA sequence: TGTGCCAGTAGTAAGGGGGGGAGTGCCTACAATGAGCAGTTCTTC. Residues: CASSKGGSAYNEQFF. V is TRBV19 and J is TRBJ2-1, with a tentative D call TRBD2 (7 bases). The germline V gene has CDR1 LNHDA and CDR2 SQIVND (reference sequence). CDR3 length equals 15 residues. V dropped 4 bases and J dropped 2 bases, with 12 bases sitting between them.

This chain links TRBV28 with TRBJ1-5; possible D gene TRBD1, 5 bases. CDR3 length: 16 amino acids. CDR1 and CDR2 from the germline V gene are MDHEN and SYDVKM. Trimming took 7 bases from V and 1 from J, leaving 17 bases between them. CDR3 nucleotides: TGTGCCAGCACCCGATCTCAGGGTTTCAGCAATCAGCCCCAGCATTTT. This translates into CASTRSQGFSNQPQHF.

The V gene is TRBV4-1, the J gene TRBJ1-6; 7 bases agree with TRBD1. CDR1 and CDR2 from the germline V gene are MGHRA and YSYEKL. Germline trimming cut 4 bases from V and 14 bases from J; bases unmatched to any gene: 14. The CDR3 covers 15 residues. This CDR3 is CASSRQGLPRGTLHF. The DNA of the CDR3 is TGCGCCAGCAGCCGACAGGGACTGCCCCGGGGAACCCTCCACTTT.

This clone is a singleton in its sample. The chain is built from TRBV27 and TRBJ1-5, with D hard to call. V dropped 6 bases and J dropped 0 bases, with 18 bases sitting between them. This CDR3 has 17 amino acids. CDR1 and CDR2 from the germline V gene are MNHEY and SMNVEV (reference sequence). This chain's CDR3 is CASSLVFRRYSNQPQHF. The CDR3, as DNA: TGTGCCAGCAGCTTAGTCTTCCGGAGATATAGCAATCAGCCCCAGCATTTT.

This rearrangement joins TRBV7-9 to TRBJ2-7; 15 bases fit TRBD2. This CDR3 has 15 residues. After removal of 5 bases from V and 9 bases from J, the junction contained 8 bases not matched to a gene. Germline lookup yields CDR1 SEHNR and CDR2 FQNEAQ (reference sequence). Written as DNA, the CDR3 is TGTGCCAGCAGCCCCCGGACTAGCGGGAGGGGAGTGCAGTACTTC. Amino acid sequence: CASSPRTSGRGVQYF.

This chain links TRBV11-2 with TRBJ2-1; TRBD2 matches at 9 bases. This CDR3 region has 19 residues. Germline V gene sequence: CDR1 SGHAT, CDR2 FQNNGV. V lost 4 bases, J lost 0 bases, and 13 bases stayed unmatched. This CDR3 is CASSSGRLAGRSSYNEQFF. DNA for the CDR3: TGTGCCAGCAGCTCCGGAAGGCTAGCGGGACGGAGCTCCTACAATGAGCAGTTCTTC.

DNA for the CDR3: TGCGCCAGCAGCCCCACCCTCCGACAGGGGGATCCCGAGCAGTACTTC. It encodes CASSPTLRQGDPEQYF. This chain links TRBV4-1 with TRBJ2-7; 9 bases are shared with TRBD1. Germline trimming cut 4 bases from V and 6 bases from J; bases unmatched to any gene: 13. This CDR3 is 16 amino acids long. Looked up from germline, CDR1 is MGHRA and CDR2 is YSYEKL.

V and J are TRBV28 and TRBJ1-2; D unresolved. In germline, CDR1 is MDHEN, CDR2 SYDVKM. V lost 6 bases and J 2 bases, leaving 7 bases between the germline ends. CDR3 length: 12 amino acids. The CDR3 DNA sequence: TGTGCCAGCAGAAGCAGGAACTATGGCTACACCTTC. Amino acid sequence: CASRSRNYGYTF.

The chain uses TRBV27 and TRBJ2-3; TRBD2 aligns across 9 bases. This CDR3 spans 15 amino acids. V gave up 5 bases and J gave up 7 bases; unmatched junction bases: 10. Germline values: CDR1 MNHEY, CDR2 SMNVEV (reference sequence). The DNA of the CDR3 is TGTGCCAGCAGTAACGGCGGGAGGGCCAGAAATACGCAGTATTTT. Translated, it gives CASSNGGRARNTQYF.

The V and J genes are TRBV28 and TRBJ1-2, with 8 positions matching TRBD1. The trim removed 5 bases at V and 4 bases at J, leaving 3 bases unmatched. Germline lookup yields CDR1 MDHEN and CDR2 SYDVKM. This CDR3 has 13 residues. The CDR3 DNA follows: TGTGCCAGCAGTCCAGGGGGCTTCTATGGCTACACCTTC. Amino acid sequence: CASSPGGFYGYTF.

CDR3 DNA: TGCAGCGTAAATGGGGGGAGTGAAAAACTGTTTTTT. Translated: CSVNGGSEKLFF. The chain links TRBV29-1 to TRBJ1-4; TRBD1 is a possible D gene (5 bases). This CDR3 has 12 residues. Germline CDR1 is SQVTM and CDR2 is ANQGSEA. V was cut by 6 bases and J by 7 bases, with 12 bases left in between.

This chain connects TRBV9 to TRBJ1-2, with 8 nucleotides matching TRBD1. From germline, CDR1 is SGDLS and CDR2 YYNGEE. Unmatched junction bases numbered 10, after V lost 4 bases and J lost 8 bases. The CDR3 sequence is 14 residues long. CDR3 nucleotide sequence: TGTGCCAGCAGCATCCAAGGGACAGGCGGCGGCTACACCTTC. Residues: CASSIQGTGGGYTF.

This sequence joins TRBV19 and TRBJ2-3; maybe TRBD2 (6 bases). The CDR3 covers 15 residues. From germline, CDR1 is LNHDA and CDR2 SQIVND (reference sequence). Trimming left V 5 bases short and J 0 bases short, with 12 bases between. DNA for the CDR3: TGTGCCAGTAGTCCAGCGGGTTATAGCACAGATACGCAGTATTTT. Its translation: CASSPAGYSTDTQYF.

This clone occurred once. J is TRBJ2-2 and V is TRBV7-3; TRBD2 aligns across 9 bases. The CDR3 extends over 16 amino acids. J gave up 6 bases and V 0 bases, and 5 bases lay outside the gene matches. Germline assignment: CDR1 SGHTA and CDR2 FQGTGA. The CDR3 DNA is TGTGCCAGCAGCTTAACCGGGCGCGGGAGGGCCGGGGAGCTGTTTTTT. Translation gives CASSLTGRGRAGELFF.

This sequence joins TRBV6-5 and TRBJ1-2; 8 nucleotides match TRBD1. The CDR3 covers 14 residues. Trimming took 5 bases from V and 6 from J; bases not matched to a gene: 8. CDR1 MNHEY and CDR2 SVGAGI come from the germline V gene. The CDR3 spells CASSPLTGADGYTF. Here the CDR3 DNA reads TGTGCCAGCAGTCCCTTGACAGGGGCGGATGGCTACACCTTC.